Listed here is a single T cell receptor beta chain. Ages ranged from roughly 18 to 95 years, with residence in 20 to 30 US areas. No more than 2 weeks before study entry, exposed participants had met a case of COVID-19. Trimming took 4 bases from V and 6 from J, leaving 10 bases between them. Germline V gene data show CDR1 as SGDLS and CDR2 as YYNGEE. The length of the CDR3 is 12 residues. The data belong to a study of blood T cell repertoires in COVID-19. This table comes from immunoSEQ multiplex PCR, and its TCRdb copy is limited to in-frame clones, with some not included. This sample has over 350,000 clones; 80% to 95% occur once, and the top ten carry around 0.86%.

The clonotype comes from a woman aged 40-49 years who had been exposed to COVID-19. The chain combines TRBV9 with TRBJ1-2; TRBD1 might be the D (6 bases). The sequenced material came from PBMCs or T cells enriched from blood (not recorded which). DNA for the CDR3: TGTGCCAGCAGCCCCCACAGGGATGGCTACACCTTC. It encodes CASSPHRDGYTF.